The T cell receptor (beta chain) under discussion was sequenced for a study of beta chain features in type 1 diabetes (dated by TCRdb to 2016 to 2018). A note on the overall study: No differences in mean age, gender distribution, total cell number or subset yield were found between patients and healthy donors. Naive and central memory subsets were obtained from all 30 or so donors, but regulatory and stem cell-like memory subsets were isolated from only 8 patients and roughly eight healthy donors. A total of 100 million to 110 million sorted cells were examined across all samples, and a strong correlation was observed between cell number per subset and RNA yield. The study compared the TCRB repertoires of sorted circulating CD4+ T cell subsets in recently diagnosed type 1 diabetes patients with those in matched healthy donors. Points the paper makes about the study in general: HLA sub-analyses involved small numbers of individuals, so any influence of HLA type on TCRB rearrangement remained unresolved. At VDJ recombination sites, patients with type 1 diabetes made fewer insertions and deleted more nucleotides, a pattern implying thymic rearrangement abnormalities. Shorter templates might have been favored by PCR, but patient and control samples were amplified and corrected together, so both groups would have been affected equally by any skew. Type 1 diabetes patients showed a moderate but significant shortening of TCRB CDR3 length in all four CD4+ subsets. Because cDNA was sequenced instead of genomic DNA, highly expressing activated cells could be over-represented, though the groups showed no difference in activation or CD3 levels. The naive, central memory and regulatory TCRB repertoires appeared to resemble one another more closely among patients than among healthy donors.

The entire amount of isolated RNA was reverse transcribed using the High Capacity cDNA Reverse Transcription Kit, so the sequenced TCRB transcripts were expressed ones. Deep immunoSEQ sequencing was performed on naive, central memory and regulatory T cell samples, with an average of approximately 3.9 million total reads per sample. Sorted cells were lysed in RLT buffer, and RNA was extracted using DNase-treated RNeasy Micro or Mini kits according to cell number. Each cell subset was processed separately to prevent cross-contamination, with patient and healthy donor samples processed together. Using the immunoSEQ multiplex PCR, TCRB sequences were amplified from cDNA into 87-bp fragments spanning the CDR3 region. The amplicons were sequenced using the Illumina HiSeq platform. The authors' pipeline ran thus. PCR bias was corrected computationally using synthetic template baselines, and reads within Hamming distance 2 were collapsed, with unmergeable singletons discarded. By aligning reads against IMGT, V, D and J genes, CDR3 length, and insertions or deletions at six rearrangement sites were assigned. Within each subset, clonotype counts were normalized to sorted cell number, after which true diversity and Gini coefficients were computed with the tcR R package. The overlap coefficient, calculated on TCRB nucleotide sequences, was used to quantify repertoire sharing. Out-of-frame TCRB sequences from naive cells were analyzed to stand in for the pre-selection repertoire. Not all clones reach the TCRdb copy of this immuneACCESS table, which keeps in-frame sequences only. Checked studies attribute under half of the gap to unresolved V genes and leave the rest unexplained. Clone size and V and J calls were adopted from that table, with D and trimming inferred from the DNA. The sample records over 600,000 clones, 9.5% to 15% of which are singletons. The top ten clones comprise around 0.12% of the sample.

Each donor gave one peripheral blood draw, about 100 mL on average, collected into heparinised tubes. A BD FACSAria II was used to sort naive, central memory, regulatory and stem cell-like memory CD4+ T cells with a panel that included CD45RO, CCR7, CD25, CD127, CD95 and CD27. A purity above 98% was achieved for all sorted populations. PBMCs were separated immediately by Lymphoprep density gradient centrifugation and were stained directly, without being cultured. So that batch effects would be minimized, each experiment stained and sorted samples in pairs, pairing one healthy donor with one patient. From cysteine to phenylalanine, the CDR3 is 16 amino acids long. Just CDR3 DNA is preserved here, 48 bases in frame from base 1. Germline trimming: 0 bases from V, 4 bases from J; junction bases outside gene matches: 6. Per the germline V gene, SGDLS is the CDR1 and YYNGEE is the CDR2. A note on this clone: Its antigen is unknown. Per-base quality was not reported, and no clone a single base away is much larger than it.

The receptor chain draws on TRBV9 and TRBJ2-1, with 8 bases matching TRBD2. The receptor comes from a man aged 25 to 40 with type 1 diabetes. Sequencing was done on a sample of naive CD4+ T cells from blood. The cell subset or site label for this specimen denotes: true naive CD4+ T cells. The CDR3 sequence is CASSVGVAGIYNEQFF. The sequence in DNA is TGTGCCAGCAGCGTAGGGGTAGCGGGGATATACAATGAGCAGTTCTTC. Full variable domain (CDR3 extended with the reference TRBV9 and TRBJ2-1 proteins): DSGVTQTPKHLITATGQRVTLRCSPRSGDLSVYWYQQSLDQGLQFLIQYYNGEERAKGNILERFSAQQFPDLHSELNLSSLELGDSALYFCASSVGVAGIYNEQFFGPGTRLTVL.